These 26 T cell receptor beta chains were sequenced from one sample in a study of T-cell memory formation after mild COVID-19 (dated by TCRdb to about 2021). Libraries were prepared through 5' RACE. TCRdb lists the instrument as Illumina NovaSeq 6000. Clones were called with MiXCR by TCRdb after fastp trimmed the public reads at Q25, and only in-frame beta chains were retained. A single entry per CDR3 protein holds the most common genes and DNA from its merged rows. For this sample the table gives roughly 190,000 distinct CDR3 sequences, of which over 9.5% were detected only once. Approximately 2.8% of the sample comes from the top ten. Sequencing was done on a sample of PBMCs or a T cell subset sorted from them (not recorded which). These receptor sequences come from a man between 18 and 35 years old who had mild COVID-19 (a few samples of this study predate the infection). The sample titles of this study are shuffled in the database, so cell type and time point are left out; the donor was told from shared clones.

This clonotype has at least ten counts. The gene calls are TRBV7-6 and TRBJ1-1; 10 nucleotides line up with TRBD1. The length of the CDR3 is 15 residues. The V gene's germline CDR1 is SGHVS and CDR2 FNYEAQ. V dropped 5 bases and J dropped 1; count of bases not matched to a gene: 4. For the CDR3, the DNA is TGTGCCAGCAGCCAGGGACAGGGGAAGAACACTGAAGCTTTCTTT. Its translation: CASSQGQGKNTEAFF.

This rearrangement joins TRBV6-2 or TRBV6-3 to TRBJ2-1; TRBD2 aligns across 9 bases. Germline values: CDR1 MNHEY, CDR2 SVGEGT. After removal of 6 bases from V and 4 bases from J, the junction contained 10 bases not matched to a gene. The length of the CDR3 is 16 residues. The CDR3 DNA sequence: TGTGCCAGCAGAAGGCCGGGACTAGCAACATACAATGAGCAGTTCTTC. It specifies CASRRPGLATYNEQFF.

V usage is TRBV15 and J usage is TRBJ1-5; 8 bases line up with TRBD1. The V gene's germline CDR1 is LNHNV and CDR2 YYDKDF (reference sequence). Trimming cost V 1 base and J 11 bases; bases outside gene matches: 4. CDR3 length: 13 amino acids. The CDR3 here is CATSRATGVAQHF. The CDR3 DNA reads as TGTGCCACCAGCAGAGCGACAGGGGTAGCCCAGCATTTT.

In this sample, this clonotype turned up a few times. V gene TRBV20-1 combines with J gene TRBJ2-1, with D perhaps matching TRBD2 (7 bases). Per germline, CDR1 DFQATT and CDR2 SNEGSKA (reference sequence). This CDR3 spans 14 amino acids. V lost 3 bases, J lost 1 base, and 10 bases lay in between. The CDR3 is CSASGGQSYNEQFF. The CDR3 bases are TGCAGTGCTAGCGGGGGGCAGTCCTACAATGAGCAGTTCTTC.

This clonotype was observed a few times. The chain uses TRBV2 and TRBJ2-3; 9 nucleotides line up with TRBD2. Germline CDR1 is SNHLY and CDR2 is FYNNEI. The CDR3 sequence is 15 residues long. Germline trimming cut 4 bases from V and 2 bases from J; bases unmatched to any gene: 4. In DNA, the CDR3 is TGTGCCAGCAGTGGGAGCGGGGGGCACACAGATACGCAGTATTTT. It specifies CASSGSGGHTDTQYF.

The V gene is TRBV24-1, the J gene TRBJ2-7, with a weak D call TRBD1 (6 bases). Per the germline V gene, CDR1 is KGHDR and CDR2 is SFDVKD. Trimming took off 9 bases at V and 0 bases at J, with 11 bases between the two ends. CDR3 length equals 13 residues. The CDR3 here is CATGRTVSYEQYV. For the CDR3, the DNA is TGTGCCACCGGAAGGACAGTCTCCTACGAGCAGTACGTC.

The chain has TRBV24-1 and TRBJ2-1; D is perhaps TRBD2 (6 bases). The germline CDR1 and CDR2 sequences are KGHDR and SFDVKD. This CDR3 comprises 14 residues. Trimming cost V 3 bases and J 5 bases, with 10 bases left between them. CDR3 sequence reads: CATSDAGLHNEQFF. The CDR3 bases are TGTGCCACCAGTGATGCGGGACTCCACAATGAGCAGTTCTTC.

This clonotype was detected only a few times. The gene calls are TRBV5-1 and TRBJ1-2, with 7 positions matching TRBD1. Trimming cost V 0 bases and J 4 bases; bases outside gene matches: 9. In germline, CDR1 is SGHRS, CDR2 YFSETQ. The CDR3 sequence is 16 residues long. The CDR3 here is CASSLESGGRVYGYTF. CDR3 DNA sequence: TGCGCCAGCAGCTTGGAGTCAGGGGGTAGAGTCTATGGCTACACCTTC. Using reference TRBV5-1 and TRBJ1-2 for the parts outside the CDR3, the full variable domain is KAGVTQTPRYLIKTRGQQVTLSCSPISGHRSVSWYQQTPGQGLQFLFEYFSETQRNKGNFPGRFSGRQFSNSRSEMNVSTLELGDSALYLCASSLESGGRVYGYTFGSGTRLTVV.

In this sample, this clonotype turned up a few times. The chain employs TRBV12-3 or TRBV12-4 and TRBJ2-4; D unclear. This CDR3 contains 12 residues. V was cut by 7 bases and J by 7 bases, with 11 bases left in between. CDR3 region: CASTITANIQYF. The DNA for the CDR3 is TGTGCCAGCACTATCACGGCGAACATTCAGTACTTC.

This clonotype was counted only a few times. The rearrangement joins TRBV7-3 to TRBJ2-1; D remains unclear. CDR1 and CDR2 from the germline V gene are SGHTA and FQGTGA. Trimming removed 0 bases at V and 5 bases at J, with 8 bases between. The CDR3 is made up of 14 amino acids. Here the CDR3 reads CASSLTTGNNEQFF. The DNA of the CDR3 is TGTGCCAGCAGCTTAACGACCGGAAACAATGAGCAGTTCTTC.

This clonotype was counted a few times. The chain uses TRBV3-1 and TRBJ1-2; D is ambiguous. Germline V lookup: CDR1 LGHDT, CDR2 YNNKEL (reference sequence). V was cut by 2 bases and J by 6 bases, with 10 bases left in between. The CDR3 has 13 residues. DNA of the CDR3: TGTGCCAGCAGCCAACTTAGGGTGGATGGCTACACCTTC. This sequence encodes CASSQLRVDGYTF.

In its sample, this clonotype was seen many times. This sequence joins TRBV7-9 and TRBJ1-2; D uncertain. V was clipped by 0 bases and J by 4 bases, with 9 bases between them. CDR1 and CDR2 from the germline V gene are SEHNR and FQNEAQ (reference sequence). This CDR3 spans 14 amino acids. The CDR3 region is CASSLAEGSYGYTF. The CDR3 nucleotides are TGTGCCAGCAGCTTAGCCGAAGGATCCTATGGCTACACCTTC.

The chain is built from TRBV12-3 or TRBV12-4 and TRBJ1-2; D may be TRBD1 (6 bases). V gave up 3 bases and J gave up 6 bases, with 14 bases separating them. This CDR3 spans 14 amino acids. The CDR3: CASSFSRGLDGYTF. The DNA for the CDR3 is TGTGCCAGCAGTTTTTCCAGGGGACTCGATGGCTACACCTTC.

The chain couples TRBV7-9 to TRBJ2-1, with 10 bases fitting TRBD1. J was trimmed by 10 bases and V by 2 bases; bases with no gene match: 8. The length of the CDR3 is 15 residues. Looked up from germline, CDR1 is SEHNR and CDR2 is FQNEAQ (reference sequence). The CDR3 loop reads CASSLMRTGGREQFF. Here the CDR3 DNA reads TGTGCCAGCAGCTTAATGCGGACAGGGGGAAGGGAGCAGTTCTTC.

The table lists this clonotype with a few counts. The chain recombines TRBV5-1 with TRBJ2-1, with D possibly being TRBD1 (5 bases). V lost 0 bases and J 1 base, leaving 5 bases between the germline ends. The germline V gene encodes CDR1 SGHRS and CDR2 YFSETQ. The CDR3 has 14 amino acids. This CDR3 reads CASSLDRSYNEQFF. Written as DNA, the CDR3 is TGCGCCAGCAGCTTGGACAGGTCCTACAATGAGCAGTTCTTC.

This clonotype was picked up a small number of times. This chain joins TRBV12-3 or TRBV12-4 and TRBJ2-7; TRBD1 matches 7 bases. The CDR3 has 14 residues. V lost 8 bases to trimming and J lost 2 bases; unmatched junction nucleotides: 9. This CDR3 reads CASGRDRETYEQYF. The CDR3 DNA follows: TGTGCCAGCGGTCGGGACAGAGAGACCTACGAGCAGTACTTC.

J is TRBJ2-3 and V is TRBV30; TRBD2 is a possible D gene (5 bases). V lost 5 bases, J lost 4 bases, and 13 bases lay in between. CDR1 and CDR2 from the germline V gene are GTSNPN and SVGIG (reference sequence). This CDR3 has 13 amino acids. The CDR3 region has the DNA TGTGCCTGGGAGGGAACCGGGGCAGATACGCAGTATTTT. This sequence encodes CAWEGTGADTQYF.

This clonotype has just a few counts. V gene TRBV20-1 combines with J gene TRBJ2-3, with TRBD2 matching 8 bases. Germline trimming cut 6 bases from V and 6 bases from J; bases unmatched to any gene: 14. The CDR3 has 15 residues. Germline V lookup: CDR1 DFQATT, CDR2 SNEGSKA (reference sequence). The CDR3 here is CSAIRTDRGGDTQYF. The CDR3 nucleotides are TGCAGTGCCATCAGGACTGACCGGGGGGGGGATACGCAGTATTTT.

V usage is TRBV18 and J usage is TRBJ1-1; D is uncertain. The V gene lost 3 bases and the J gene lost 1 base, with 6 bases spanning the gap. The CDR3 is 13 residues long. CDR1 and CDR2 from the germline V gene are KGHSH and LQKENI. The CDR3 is CASSPERNTEAFF. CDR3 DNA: TGTGCCAGCTCACCGGAACGGAACACTGAAGCTTTCTTT.

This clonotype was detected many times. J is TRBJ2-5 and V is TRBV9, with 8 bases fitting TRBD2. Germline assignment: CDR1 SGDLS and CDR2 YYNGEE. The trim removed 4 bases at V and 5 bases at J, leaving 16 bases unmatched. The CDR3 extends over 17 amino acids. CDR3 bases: TGTGCCAGCAGCCCCCGCTCCTCCAGCGGGGGCGCCGAGACCCAGTACTTC. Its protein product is CASSPRSSSGGAETQYF.

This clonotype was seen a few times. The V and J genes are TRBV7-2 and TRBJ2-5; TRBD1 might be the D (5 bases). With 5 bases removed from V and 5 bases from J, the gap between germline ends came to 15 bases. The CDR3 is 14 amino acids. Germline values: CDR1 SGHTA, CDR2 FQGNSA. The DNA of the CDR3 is TGTGCCAGCAGCCCGGCTGGCAGGGCGGAGACCCAGTACTTC. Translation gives CASSPAGRAETQYF.

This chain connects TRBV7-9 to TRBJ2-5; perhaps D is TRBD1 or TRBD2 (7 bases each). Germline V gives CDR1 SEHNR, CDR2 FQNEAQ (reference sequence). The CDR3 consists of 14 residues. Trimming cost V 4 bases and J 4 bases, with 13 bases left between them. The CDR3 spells CASSSAGGGETQYF. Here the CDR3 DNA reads TGTGCCAGCAGCTCGGCAGGGGGGGGAGAGACCCAGTACTTC.

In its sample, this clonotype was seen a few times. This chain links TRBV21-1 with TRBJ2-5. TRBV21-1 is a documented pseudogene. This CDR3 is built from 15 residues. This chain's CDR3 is CASSKARGYQETQYF. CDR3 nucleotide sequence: TGTGCCAGCAGCAAAGCGCGGGGTTACCAAGAGACCCAGTACTTC.

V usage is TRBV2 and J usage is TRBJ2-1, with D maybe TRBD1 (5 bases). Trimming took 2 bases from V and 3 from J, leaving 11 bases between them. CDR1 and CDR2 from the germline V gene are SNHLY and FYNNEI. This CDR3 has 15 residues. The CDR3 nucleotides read TGTGCCAGCAGTGAACAGGGTTTCGGCTACAATGAGCAGTTCTTC. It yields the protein CASSEQGFGYNEQFF. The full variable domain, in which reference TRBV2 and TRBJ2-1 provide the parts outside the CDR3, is EPEVTQTPSHQVTQMGQEVILRCVPISNHLYFYWYRQILGQKVEFLVSFYNNEISEKSEIFDDQFSVERPDGSNFTLKIRSTKLEDSAMYFCASSEQGFGYNEQFFGPGTRLTVL.

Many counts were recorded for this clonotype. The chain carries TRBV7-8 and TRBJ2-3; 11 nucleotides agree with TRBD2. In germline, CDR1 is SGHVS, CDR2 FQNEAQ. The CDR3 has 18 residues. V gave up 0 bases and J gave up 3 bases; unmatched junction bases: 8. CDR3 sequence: CASSLASGGGLGTDTQYF. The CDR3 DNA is TGTGCCAGCAGCTTAGCTAGCGGGGGGGGGTTAGGGACAGATACGCAGTATTTT.

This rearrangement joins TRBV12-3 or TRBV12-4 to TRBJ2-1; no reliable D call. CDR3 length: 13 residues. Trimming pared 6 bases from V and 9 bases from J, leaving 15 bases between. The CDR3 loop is CASSRAESLEQFF. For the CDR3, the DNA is TGTGCCAGCAGCCGTGCCGAATCCCTTGAGCAGTTCTTC.